One sample yielded the 10 T cell receptor beta chains listed below, sequenced in a study of cytomegalovirus exposure and HLA in healthy donors. The table came from immunoSEQ multiplex PCR; TCRdb's copy has only in-frame clones and leaves some out. The sample contains a few hundred thousand clones, approximately 88% of which appear only once. What was sequenced was PBMCs. The receptors come from a woman between 25 and 40 years old in good health and CMV-seropositive.

A few counts support this clone. The chain employs TRBV11-2 and TRBJ2-5, with D possibly being TRBD1 (6 bases). Germline lookup yields CDR1 SGHAT and CDR2 FQNNGV. V gave up 3 bases and J gave up 1 base, with 9 bases separating them. This CDR3 has 14 residues. Written as DNA, the CDR3 is TGTGCCAGCAGCTTCGGACAGCCCCAAGAGACCCAGTACTTC. Protein sequence: CASSFGQPQETQYF.

This chain joins TRBV30 and TRBJ2-1, with D perhaps matching TRBD1 (6 bases). Germline CDR1 GTSNPN, CDR2 SVGIG (reference sequence). V dropped 5 bases and J dropped 5 bases, with 13 bases sitting between them. This CDR3 comprises 13 residues. Here the CDR3 DNA reads TGTGCCTGGGATAGGACAGAAAACAATGAGCAGTTCTTC. Translating it yields CAWDRTENNEQFF.

The gene calls are TRBV10-1 and TRBJ1-1, with a weak D call TRBD1 (5 bases). The CDR3 spans 13 residues. Trimming removed 0 bases from V and 9 bases from J, with 11 bases in between. CDR1 is WNHNN and CDR2 is SYGVQD in the germline V gene (reference sequence). CDR3 DNA sequence: TGCGCCAGCAGTGAGTCCCAGGGTGTGAAAGCTTTCTTT. Amino acids: CASSESQGVKAFF.

The J gene is TRBJ1-1, the V gene TRBV4-1; D gene ambiguous. The ends were cut back, 4 bases at V and 5 bases at J, with 14 bases in the middle. Per germline, CDR1 MGHRA and CDR2 YSYEKL. This CDR3 contains 14 residues. This chain's CDR3 is CASSLADGGTEAFF. The DNA for the CDR3 is TGCGCCAGCAGCCTAGCAGACGGTGGGACTGAAGCTTTCTTT.

The V and J genes are TRBV7-9 and TRBJ1-2; tentative D call: TRBD1 (5 bases). The CDR3 covers 14 residues. Trimming stripped 1 base from V and 4 bases from J, with 10 bases between. Per the germline V gene, CDR1 is SEHNR and CDR2 is FQNEAQ (reference sequence). In DNA, the CDR3 is TGTGCCAGCAGCTTAGTGCAGGGTGCCTATGGCTACACCTTC. It encodes CASSLVQGAYGYTF.

This clone was detected only a few times. The chain links TRBV2 to TRBJ1-5, with 8 bases aligning to TRBD1. The CDR3 is made up of 15 amino acids. With 6 bases clipped from V and 4 bases from J, the junction kept 8 bases outside the gene matches. Germline lookup yields CDR1 SNHLY and CDR2 FYNNEI. In nucleotides, the CDR3 is TGTGCCAGCAGCAGGGGGCAGGGTGGGAATCAGCCCCAGCATTTT. It specifies CASSRGQGGNQPQHF.

The rearrangement links TRBV18 to TRBJ1-1; D is unclear. V lost 6 bases and J 7 bases, leaving 15 bases between the germline ends. This CDR3 has 13 amino acids. Germline-derived CDR1 and CDR2 are KGHSH and LQKENI. CDR3 in amino acids: CASSPPWGGEAFF. The CDR3 DNA reads as TGTGCCAGCTCCCCCCCATGGGGAGGTGAAGCTTTCTTT.

The chain links TRBV30 to TRBJ2-7; TRBD1 or TRBD2 may be the D gene (5 bases each). Germline values: CDR1 GTSNPN, CDR2 SVGIG (reference sequence). The CDR3 consists of 13 residues. V lost 3 bases, J lost 7 bases, and 16 bases lay in between. CDR3 region: CAWRGTPSGEQYF. The CDR3 region has the DNA TGTGCCTGGAGAGGGACGCCTTCTGGGGAGCAGTACTTC.

The chain couples TRBV9 to TRBJ1-1; TRBD1 agrees at 7 bases. The CDR3 sequence is 14 residues long. J gave up 1 base and V 4 bases, and 4 bases lay outside the gene matches. From germline, CDR1 is SGDLS and CDR2 YYNGEE. Written as DNA, the CDR3 is TGTGCCAGCAGCCCGCGGACAGGGAACACTGAAGCTTTCTTT. It specifies CASSPRTGNTEAFF. Together with reference TRBV9 and TRBJ1-1, the CDR3 gives the full variable domain: DSGVTQTPKHLITATGQRVTLRCSPRSGDLSVYWYQQSLDQGLQFLIQYYNGEERAKGNILERFSAQQFPDLHSELNLSSLELGDSALYFCASSPRTGNTEAFFGQGTRLTVV.

The chain employs TRBV13 and TRBJ2-7, with a possible D match to TRBD2 (5 bases). The CDR3 has 13 amino acids. Germline values: CDR1 PRHDT, CDR2 FYEKMQ (reference sequence). The V end was cut by 8 bases, the J end by 0 bases, with 11 bases between. Written as DNA, the CDR3 is TGTGCCAGCGGAACGGGATACTCCTACGAGCAGTACTTC. Translation gives CASGTGYSYEQYF. The full variable domain, rest sourced from reference TRBV13 and TRBJ2-7, is AAGVIQSPRHLIKEKRETATLKCYPIPRHDTVYWYQQGPGQDPQFLISFYEKMQSDKGSIPDRFSAQQFSDYHSELNMSSLELGDSALYFCASGTGYSYEQYFGPGTRLTVT.